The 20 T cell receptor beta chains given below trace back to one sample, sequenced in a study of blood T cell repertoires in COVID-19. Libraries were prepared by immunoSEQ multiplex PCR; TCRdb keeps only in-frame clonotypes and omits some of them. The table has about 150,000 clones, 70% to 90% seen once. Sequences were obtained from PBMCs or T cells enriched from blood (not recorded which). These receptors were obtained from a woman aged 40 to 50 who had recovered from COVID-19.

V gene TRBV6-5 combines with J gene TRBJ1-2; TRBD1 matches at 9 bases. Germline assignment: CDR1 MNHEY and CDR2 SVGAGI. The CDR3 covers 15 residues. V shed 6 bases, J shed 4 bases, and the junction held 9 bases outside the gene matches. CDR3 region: CASRDTGGAGYGYTF. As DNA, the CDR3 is TGTGCCAGCAGGGATACAGGGGGCGCTGGCTATGGCTACACCTTC.

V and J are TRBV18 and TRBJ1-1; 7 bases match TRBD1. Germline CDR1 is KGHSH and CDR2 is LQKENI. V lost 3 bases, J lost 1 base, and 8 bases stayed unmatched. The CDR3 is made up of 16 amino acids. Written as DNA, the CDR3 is TGTGCCAGCTCACCGACAGGGTTGGGGACGAACACTGAAGCTTTCTTT. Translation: CASSPTGLGTNTEAFF.

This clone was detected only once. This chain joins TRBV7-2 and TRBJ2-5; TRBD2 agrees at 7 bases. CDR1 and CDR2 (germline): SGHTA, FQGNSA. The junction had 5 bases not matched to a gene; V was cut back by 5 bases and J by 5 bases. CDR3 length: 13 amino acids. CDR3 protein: CASSPGLVETQYF. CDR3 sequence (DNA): TGTGCCAGCAGCCCTGGACTAGTGGAGACCCAGTACTTC.

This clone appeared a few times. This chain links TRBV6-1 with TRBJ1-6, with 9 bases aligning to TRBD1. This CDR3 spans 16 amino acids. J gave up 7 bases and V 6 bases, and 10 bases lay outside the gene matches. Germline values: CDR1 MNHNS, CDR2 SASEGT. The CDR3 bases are TGTGCCAGCAGAGAACGGGACAGGGAATGGAATTCACCCCTCCACTTT. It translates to CASRERDREWNSPLHF.

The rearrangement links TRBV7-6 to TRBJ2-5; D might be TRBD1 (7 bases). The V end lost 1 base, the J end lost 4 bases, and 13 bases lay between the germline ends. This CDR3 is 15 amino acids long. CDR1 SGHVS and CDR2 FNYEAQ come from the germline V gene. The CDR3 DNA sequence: TGTGCCAGCAGCTTAGTGTCAGGGGGGCCAGAGACCCAGTACTTC. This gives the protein CASSLVSGGPETQYF.

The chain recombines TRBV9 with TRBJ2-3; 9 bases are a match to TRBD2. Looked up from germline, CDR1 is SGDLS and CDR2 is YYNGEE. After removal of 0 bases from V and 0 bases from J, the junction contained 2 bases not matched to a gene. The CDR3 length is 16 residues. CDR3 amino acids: CASSVALAGSTDTQYF. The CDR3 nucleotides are TGTGCCAGCAGCGTAGCGCTAGCGGGAAGCACAGATACGCAGTATTTT.

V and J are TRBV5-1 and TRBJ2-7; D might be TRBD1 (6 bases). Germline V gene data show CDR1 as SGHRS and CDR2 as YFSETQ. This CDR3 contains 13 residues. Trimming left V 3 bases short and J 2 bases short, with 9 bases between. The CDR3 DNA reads TGCGCCAGCAGCTCCGGACAGCCCTACGAGCAGTACTTC. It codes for CASSSGQPYEQYF.

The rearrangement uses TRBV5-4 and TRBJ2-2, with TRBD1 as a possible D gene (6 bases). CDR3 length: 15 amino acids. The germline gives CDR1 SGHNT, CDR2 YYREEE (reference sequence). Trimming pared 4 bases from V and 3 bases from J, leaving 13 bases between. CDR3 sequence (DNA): TGTGCCAGCAGCGAGACAGGCGGGTACACCGGGGAGCTGTTTTTT. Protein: CASSETGGYTGELFF.

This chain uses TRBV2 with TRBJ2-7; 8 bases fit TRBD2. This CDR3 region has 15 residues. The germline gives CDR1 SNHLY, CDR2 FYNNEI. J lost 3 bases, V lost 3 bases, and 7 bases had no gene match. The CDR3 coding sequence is TGTGCCAGCAGTGAGTTGGGCGGGGGGTTCTACGAGCAGTACTTC. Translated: CASSELGGGFYEQYF.

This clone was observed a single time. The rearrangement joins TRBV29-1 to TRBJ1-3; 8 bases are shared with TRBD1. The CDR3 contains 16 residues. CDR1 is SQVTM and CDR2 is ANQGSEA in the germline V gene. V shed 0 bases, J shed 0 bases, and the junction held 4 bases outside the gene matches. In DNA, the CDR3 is TGCAGCGTTGAAGACCCAACAGGGGGCTCTGGAAACACCATATATTTT. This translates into CSVEDPTGGSGNTIYF.

The CDR3 DNA reads TGTGCCAGCAGTCCATCTCGGAGGGGCAGTAGCAATCAGCCCCAGCATTTT. It codes for CASSPSRRGSSNQPQHF. The chain has TRBV28 and TRBJ1-5, with TRBD1 as a possible D gene (5 bases). The CDR3 has 17 residues. Germline V CDR1 and CDR2: MDHEN, SYDVKM. With 5 bases removed from V and 0 bases from J, the gap between germline ends came to 17 bases.

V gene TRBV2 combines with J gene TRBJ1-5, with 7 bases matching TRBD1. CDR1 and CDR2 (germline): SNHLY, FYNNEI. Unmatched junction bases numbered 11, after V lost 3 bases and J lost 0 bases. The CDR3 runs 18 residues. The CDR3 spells CASSDGPGQAYSNQPQHF. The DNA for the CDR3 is TGTGCCAGCAGTGATGGGCCCGGACAGGCCTATAGCAATCAGCCCCAGCATTTT.

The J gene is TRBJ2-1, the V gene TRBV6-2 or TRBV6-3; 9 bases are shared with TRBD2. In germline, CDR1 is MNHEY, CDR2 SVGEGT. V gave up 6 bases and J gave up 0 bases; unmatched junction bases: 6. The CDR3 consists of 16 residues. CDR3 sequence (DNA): TGTGCCAGCAGCTTAGGACTAGCGAACTCCTACAATGAGCAGTTCTTC. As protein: CASSLGLANSYNEQFF.

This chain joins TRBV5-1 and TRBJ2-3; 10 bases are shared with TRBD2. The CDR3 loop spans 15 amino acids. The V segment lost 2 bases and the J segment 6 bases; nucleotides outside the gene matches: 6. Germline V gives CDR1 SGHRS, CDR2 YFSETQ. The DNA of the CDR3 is TGCGCCAGCAGCTTTTCACTAGCGGGGTCTGATACGCAGTATTTT. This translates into CASSFSLAGSDTQYF.

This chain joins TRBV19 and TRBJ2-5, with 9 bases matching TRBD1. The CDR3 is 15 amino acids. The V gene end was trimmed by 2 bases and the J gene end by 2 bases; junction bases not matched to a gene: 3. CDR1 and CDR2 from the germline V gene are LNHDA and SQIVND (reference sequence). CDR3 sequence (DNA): TGTGCCAGTAGTATATTCGGACAGGGGCAAGAGACCCAGTACTTC. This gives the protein CASSIFGQGQETQYF. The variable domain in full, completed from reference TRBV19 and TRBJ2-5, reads DGGITQSPKYLFRKEGQNVTLSCEQNLNHDAMYWYRQDPGQGLRLIYYSQIVNDFQKGDIAEGYSVSREKKESFPLTVTSAQKNPTAFYLCASSIFGQGQETQYFGPGTRLLVL.

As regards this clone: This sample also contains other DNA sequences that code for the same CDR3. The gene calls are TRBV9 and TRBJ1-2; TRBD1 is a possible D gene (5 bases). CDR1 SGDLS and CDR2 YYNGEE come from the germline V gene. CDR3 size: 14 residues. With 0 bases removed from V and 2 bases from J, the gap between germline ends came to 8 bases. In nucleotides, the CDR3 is TGTGCCAGCAGCGTAGCGGCAGGGAACTATGGCTACACCTTC. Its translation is CASSVAAGNYGYTF.

In DNA, the CDR3 is TGTGCCAGCAGTCACGGGACAGGGAGCTATGGCTACACCTTC. The encoded protein is CASSHGTGSYGYTF. The genes are TRBV6-6 and TRBJ1-2; 9 bases line up with TRBD1. Germline values: CDR1 MNHNY, CDR2 SVGAGI (reference sequence). V lost 5 bases, J lost 4 bases, and 5 bases stayed unmatched. The CDR3 loop spans 14 amino acids.

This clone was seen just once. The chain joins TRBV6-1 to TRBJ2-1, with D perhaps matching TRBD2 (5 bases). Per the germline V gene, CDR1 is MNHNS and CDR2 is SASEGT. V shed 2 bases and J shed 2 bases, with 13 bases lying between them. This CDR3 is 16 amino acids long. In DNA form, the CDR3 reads TGTGCCAGCAGTGAATCGCCACCCGGGGCCTACAATGAGCAGTTCTTC. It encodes CASSESPPGAYNEQFF.

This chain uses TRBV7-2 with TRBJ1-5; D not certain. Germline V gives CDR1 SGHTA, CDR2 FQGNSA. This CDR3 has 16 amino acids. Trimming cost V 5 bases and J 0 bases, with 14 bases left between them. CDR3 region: CASSGRAGSSNQPQHF. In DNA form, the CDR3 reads TGTGCCAGCAGCGGGCGAGCGGGTTCTAGCAATCAGCCCCAGCATTTT. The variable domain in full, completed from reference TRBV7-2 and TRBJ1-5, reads GAGVSQSPSNKVTEKGKDVELRCDPISGHTALYWYRQSLGQGLEFLIYFQGNSAPDKSGLPSDRFSAERTGGSVSTLTIQRTQQEDSAVYLCASSGRAGSSNQPQHFGDGTRLSIL.

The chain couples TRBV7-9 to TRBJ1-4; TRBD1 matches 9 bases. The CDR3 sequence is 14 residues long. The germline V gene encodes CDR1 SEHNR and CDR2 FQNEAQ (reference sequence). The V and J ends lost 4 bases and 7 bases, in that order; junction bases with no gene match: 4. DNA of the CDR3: TGTGCCAGCAGCTCGGGACAGGGTGGTGAAAAACTGTTTTTT. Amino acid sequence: CASSSGQGGEKLFF. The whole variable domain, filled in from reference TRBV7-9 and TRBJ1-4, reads DTGVSQNPRHKITKRGQNVTFRCDPISEHNRLYWYRQTLGQGPEFLTYFQNEAQLEKSRLLSDRFSAERPKGSFSTLEIQRTEQGDSAMYLCASSSGQGGEKLFFGSGTQLSVL.